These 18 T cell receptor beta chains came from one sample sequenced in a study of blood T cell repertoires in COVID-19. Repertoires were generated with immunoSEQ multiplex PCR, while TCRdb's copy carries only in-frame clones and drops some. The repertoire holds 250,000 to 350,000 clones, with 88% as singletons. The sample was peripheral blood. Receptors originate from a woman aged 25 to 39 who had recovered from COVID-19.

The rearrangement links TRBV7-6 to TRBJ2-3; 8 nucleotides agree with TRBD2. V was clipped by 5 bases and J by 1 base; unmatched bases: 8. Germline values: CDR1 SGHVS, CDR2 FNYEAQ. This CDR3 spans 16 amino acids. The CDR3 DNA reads TGTGCCAGCAGCCTTTGGACGGGGGGGGGCACAGATACGCAGTATTTT. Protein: CASSLWTGGGTDTQYF.

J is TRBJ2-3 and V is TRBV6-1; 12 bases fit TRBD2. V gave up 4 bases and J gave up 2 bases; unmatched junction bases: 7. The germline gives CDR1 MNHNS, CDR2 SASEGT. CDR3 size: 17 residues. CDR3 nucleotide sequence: TGTGCCAGCAGTGGACTTCTAGCGGGGGGGCCCACAGATACGCAGTATTTT. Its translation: CASSGLLAGGPTDTQYF.

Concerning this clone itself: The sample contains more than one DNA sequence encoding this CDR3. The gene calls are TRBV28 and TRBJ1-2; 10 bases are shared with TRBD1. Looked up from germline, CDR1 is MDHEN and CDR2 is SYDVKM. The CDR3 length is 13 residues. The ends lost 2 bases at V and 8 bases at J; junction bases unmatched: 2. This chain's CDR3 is CASSLGTGAGYTF. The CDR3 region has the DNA TGTGCCAGCAGTTTAGGGACAGGGGCGGGCTACACCTTC.

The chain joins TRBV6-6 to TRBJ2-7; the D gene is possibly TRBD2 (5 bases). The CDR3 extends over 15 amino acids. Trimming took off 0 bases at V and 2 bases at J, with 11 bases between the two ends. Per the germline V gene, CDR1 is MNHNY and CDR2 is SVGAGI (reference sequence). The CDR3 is CASSYSEGATYEQYF. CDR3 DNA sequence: TGTGCCAGCAGTTACTCTGAGGGAGCGACCTACGAGCAGTACTTC.

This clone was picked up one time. CDR3 in amino acids: CASSSPIGMNEKLFF. CDR3 DNA sequence: TGTGCCAGCAGCTCTCCCATCGGGATGAATGAAAAACTGTTTTTT. The rearrangement joins TRBV7-8 to TRBJ1-4, with D unclear. Between the trimmed V and J ends, which lost 4 bases and 5 bases, there was a span of 14 bases. Germline loops: CDR1 SGHVS, CDR2 FQNEAQ. CDR3 length equals 15 residues.

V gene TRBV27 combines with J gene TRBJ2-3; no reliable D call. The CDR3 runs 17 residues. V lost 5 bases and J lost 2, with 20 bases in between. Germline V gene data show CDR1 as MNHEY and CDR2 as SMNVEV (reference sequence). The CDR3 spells CASSPLVGPANTDTQYF. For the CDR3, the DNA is TGTGCCAGCAGTCCTCTCGTGGGCCCGGCCAACACAGATACGCAGTATTTT.

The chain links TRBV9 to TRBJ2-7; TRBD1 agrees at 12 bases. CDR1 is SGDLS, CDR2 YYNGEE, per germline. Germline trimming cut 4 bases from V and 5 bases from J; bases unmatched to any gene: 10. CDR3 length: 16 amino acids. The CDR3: CASSPRPGQGADEQYF. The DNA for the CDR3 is TGTGCCAGCAGCCCCCGACCGGGACAGGGGGCGGACGAGCAGTACTTC.

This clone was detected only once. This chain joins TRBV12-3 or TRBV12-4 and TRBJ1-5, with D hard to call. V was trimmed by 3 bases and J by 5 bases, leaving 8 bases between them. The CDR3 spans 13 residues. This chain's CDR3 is CASSFQVDQPQHF. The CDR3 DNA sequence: TGTGCCAGCAGTTTCCAAGTAGATCAGCCCCAGCATTTT.

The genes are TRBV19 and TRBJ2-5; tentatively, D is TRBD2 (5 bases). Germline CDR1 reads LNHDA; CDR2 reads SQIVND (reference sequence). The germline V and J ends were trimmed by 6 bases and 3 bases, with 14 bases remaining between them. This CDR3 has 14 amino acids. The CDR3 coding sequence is TGTGCCAGTAGCTTAGCGAACCGCGAAGAGACCCAGTACTTC. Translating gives CASSLANREETQYF.

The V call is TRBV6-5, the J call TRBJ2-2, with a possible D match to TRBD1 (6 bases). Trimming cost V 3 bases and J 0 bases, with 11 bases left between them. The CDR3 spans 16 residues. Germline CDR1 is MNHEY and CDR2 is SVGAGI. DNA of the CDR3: TGTGCCAGCAGTTATCAGACAGGCACGAACACCGGGGAGCTGTTTTTT. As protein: CASSYQTGTNTGELFF.

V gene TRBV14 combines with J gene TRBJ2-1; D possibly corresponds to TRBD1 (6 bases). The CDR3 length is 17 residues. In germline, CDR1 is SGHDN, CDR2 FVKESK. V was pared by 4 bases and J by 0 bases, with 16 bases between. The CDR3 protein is CASSPYRGSNSYNEQFF. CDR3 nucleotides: TGTGCCAGCAGCCCGTATAGGGGGTCAAACTCCTACAATGAGCAGTTCTTC.

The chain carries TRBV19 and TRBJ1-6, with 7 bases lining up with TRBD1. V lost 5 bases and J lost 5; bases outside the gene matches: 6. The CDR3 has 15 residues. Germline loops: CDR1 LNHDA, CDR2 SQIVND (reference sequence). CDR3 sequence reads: CASSARDRHNSPLHF. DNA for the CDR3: TGTGCCAGTAGTGCCCGGGACAGACATAATTCACCCCTCCACTTT.

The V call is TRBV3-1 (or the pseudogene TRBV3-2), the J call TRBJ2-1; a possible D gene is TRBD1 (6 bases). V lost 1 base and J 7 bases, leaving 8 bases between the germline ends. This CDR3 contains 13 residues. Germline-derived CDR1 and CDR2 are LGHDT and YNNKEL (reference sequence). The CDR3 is CASSQGRGNEQFF. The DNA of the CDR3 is TGTGCCAGCAGCCAAGGTAGGGGGAATGAGCAGTTCTTC.

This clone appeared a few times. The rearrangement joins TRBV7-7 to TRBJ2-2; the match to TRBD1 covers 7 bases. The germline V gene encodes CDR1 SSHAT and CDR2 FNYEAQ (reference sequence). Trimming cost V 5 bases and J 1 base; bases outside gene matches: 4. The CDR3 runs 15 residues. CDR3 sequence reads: CASSRQGVNTGELFF. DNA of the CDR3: TGTGCCAGCAGCCGACAGGGAGTGAACACCGGGGAGCTGTTTTTT.

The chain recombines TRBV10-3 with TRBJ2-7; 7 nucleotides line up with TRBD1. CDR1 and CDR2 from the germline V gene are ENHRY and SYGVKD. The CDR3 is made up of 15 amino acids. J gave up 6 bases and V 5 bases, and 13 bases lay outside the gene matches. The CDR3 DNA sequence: TGTGCCATCAGTTCCCTGCAGACAGGGACCGGCGAGCAGTACTTC. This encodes CAISSLQTGTGEQYF.

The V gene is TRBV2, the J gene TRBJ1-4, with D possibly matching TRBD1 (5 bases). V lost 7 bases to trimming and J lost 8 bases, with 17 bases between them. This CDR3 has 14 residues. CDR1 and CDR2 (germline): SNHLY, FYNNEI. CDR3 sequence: CASTFGSRTEKLFF. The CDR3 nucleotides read TGTGCCAGCACGTTTGGATCTAGGACAGAAAAACTGTTTTTT. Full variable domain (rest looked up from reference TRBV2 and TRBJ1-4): EPEVTQTPSHQVTQMGQEVILRCVPISNHLYFYWYRQILGQKVEFLVSFYNNEISEKSEIFDDQFSVERPDGSNFTLKIRSTKLEDSAMYFCASTFGSRTEKLFFGSGTQLSVL.

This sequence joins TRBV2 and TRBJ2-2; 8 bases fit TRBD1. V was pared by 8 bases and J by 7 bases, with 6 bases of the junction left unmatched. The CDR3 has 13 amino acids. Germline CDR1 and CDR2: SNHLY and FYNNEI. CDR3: CASCRTGNGELFF. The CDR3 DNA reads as TGTGCCAGCTGTCGGACAGGGAACGGGGAGCTGTTTTTT.

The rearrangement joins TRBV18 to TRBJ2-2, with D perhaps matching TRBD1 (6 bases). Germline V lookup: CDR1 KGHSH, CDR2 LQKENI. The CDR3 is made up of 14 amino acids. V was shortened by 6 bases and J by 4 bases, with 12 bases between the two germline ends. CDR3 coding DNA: TGTGCCAGCTCGTCCACAGGGACCACCGGGGAGCTGTTTTTT. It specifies CASSSTGTTGELFF. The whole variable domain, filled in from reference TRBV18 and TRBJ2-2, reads NAGVMQNPRHLVRRRGQEARLRCSPMKGHSHVYWYRQLPEEGLKFMVYLQKENIIDESGMPKERFSAEFPKEGPSILRIQQVVRGDSAAYFCASSSTGTTGELFFGEGSRLTVL.